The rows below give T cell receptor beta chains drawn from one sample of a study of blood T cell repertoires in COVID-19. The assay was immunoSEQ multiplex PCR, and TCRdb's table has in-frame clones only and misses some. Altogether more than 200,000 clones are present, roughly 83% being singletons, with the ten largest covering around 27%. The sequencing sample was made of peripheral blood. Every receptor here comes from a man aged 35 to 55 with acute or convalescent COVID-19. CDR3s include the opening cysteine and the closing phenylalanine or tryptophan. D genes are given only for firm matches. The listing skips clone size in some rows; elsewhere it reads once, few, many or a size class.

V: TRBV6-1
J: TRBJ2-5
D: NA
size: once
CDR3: CASSYVTEQETQYF
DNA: TGTGCCAGCAGTTATGTTACAGAACAAGAGACCCAGTACTTC

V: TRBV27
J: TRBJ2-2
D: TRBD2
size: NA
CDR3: CASSLSPLREGDGELFF
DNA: TGTGCCAGCAGTTTGAGCCCCCTTCGGGAGGGGGACGGGGAGCTGTTTTTT

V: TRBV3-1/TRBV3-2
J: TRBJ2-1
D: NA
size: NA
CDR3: CASSPLGSAGEQFF
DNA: TGTGCCAGCAGCCCTCTTGGTAGCGCTGGTGAGCAGTTCTTC

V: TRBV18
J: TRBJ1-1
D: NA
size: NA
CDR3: CASSPAQELNTEAFF
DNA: TGTGCCAGCTCACCCGCCCAGGAATTGAACACTGAAGCTTTCTTT

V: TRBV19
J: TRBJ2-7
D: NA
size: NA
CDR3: CASSIFIRSGLVYEQYF
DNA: TGTGCCAGTAGTATCTTCATCCGGTCTGGTTTGGTCTACGAGCAGTACTTC

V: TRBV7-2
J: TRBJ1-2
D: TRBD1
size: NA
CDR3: CASSSYWGDRLF
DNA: TGTGCCAGCAGCTCCTATTGGGGGGACAGGCTTTTC

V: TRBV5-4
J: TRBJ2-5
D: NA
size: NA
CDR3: CASSRASRGIQETQYF
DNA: TGTGCCAGCAGCAGAGCCAGCAGGGGAATCCAAGAGACCCAGTACTTC

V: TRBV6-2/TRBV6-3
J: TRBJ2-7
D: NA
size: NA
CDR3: CASSTPEGFEQYF
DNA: TGTGCCAGCAGTACCCCTGAGGGATTCGAGCAGTACTTC

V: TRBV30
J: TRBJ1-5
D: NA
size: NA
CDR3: CAWSGDRGNQPQHF
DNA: TGTGCCTGGAGTGGAGACAGAGGCAATCAGCCCCAGCATTTT

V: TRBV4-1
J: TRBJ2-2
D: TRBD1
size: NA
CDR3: CASSQDRDRGLTGELFF
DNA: TGCGCCAGCAGCCAAGACAGGGACAGGGGGCTGACCGGGGAGCTGTTTTTT

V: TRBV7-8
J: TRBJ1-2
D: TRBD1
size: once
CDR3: CASSPRQGSYTF
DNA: TGTGCCAGCAGCCCTAGACAGGGGTCCTACACCTTC

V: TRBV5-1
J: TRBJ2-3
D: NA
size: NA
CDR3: CASSNPGDTDTQYF
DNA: TGCGCCAGCAGCAACCCCGGGGACACAGATACGCAGTATTTT

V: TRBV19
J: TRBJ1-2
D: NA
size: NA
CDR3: CASSAQGFYGYTF
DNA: TGTGCCAGTAGTGCCCAGGGCTTTTATGGCTACACCTTC

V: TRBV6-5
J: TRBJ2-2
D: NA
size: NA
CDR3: CASSYGQPPGELFF
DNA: TGTGCCAGCAGTTACGGACAGCCTCCCGGGGAGCTGTTTTTT

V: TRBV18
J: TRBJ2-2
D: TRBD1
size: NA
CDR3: CASSSELPGQGLTGELFF
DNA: TGTGCCAGCTCATCAGAACTCCCGGGACAGGGACTCACCGGGGAGCTGTTTTTT

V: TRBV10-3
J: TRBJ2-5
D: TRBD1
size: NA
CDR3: CATGSGQARETQYF
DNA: TGTGCCACTGGGAGCGGACAGGCTCGAGAGACCCAGTACTTC

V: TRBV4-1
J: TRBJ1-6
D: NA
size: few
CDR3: CASSQRPGLPAPPLHF
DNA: TGCGCCAGCAGCCAGAGGCCGGGACTCCCTGCTCCACCCCTCCACTTT

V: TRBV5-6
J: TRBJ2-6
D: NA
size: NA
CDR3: CASSFGSSGANVLTF
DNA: TGTGCCAGCAGCTTCGGGAGCTCTGGGGCCAACGTCCTGACTTTC

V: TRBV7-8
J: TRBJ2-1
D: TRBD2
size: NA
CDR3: CASSGLAGNNEQFF
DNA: TGTGCCAGCAGCGGACTAGCGGGGAACAATGAGCAGTTCTTC

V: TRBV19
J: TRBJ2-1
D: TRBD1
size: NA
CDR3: CASSGYRGLGNEQFF
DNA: TGTGCCAGTAGTGGCTACAGGGGGCTCGGGAATGAGCAGTTCTTC

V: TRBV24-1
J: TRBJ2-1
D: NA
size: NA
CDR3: CATSAAGAGDEQFF
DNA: TGTGCCACCAGTGCGGCAGGGGCGGGCGATGAGCAGTTCTTC

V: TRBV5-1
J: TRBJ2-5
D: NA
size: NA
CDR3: CASSTVVSKETQYF
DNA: TGCGCCAGCTCCACGGTGGTGAGCAAAGAGACCCAGTACTTC

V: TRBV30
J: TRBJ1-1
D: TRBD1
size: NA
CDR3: CAWSTGTGDTEAFF
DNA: TGTGCCTGGAGTACCGGGACAGGGGACACTGAAGCTTTCTTT

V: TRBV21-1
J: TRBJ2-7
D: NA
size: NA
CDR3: CASCLPGTGEARQYF
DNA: TGTGCCAGCTGCCTGCCCGGGACAGGTGAAGCTCGGCAGTACTTC

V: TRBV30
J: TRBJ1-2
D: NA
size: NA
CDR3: CASWGGYGYTF
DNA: TGTGCCTCGTGGGGGGGCTACGGCTACACCTTC

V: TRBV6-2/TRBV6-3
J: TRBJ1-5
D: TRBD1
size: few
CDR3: CASSYTGQGGQPQHF
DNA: TGTGCCAGCAGTTACACTGGACAGGGTGGTCAGCCCCAGCATTTT

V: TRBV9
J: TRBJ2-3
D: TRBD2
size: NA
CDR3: CASSPAGTSVDTQYF
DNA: TGTGCCAGCAGCCCGGCCGGGACTAGCGTGGATACGCAGTATTTT

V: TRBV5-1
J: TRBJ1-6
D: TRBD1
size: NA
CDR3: CASSLEGGDSPLHF
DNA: TGCGCCAGCAGCTTGGAAGGGGGCGATTCACCCCTCCACTTT

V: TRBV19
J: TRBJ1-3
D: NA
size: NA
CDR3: CASSIGRVGNTIYF
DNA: TGTGCCAGTAGTATTGGCAGGGTTGGAAACACCATATATTTT

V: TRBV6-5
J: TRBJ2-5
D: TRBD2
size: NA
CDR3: CAIKGRGTSGETQYF
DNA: TGTGCCATTAAAGGGCGGGGGACTAGCGGAGAGACCCAGTACTTC

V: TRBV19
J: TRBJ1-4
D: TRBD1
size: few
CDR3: CASSVTGGSSEKLFF
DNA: TGTGCCAGTAGTGTCACAGGGGGAAGCTCTGAAAAACTGTTTTTT

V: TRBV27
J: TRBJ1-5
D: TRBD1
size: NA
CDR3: CASSQLRGLSQPQHF
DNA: TGTGCCAGCAGCCAACTCAGGGGGCTTTCACAGCCCCAGCATTTT

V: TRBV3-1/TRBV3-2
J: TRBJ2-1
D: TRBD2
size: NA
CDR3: CASSQVRLAGDGEQFF
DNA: TGTGCCAGCAGCCAGGTAAGGTTAGCGGGAGATGGTGAGCAGTTCTTC

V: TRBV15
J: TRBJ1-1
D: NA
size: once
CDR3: CATSSPPGDVGNTEAFF
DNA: TGTGCCACCAGCAGCCCCCCTGGAGACGTGGGGAACACTGAAGCTTTCTTT

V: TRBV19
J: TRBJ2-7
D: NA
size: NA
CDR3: CASSPSRNPYEQYF
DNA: TGTGCCAGTAGCCCCTCTAGGAACCCCTACGAGCAGTACTTC

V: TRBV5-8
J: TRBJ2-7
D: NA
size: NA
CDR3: CASSRGVGDYEQYF
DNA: TGTGCCAGCAGCCGAGGAGTAGGGGACTACGAGCAGTACTTC

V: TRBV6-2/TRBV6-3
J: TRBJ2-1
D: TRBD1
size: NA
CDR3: CASSPYGTGFRNEQFF
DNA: TGTGCCAGCAGCCCGTACGGGACAGGGTTTCGGAATGAGCAGTTCTTC

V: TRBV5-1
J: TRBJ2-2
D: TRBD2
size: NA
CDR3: CASSLRGLSGELFF
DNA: TGCGCCAGCAGCTTGCGGGGACTATCCGGGGAGCTGTTTTTT

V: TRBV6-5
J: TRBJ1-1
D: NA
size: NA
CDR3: CASSKQGTEAFF
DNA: TGTGCCAGCAGCAAACAGGGCACTGAAGCTTTCTTT

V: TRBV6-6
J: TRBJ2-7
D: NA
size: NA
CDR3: CASSNQGSVNYEQYF
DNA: TGTGCCAGCAGTAACCAGGGTTCAGTAAACTACGAGCAGTACTTC

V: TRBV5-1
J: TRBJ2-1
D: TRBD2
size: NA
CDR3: CASSLTSGEQFF
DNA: TGCGCCAGCAGCTTGACTAGCGGGGAACAGTTCTTC

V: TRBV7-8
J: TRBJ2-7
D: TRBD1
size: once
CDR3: CASSTPGQGFYQQYF
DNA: TGTGCCAGCAGCACCCCGGGACAGGGTTTTTATCAGCAGTACTTC

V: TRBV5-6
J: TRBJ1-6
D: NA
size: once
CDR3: CASRSLRRTGTYNSPLHF
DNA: TGTGCCAGCAGATCCCTTAGGAGGACGGGGACCTATAATTCACCCCTCCACTTT

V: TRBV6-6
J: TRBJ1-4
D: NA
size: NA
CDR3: CASSSEGRANEKLFF
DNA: TGTGCCAGCAGCTCTGAGGGGAGGGCTAATGAAAAACTGTTTTTT

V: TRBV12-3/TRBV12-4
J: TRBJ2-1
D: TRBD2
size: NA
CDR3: CASLLGAGGGPVF
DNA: TGTGCCAGCCTCCTGGGGGCCGGCGGGGGGCCGGTCTTC

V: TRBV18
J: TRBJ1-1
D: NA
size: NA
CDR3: CASSPPSAGMNTEAFF
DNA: TGTGCCAGCTCACCACCGAGCGCAGGGATGAACACTGAAGCTTTCTTT

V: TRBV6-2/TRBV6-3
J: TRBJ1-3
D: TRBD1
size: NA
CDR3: CASSRMGQGGNTIYF
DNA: TGTGCCAGCAGCCGGATGGGACAGGGAGGAAACACCATATATTTT

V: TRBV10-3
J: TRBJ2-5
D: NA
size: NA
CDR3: CAISETLDRNQETQYF
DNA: TGTGCCATCAGTGAGACCCTTGACAGGAACCAAGAGACCCAGTACTTC

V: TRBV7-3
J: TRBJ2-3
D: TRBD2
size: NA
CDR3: CASSSLPPTSGPTDTQYF
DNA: TGTGCCAGCAGCTCATTACCGCCGACTAGCGGGCCTACAGATACGCAGTATTTT